The 21 T cell receptor beta chains below come from one sample, sequenced in a study of CD4 and CD8 cells across lung adenocarcinoma regions. TCRdb passed the PCR reads through MiXCR, listing each CDR3 protein once. In the table there are a few thousand distinct CDR3 sequences, roughly 51% of which are singletons. The sequenced material came from CD4+ T cells from the center of a lung tumor. These receptor sequences come from a female donor with lung adenocarcinoma. The CD4 and CD8 labels of this study may be unreliable.

This clonotype was detected a few times. The CDR3 region is CATSDWGTSDQETQYF. Here the CDR3 DNA reads TGTGCCACCAGTGATTGGGGGACTAGCGACCAAGAGACCCAGTACTTC. The chain uses TRBV24-1 and TRBJ2-7; 10 bases line up with TRBD2. The end of the DNA fits TRBJ2-5 better, so the J call may be wrong. CDR1 and CDR2 (germline): KGHDR, SFDVKD. The CDR3 runs 16 residues.

The rearrangement links TRBV27 to TRBJ2-1; the D is unclear. The germline V and J ends were trimmed by 0 bases and 8 bases, with 17 bases remaining between them. The CDR3 sequence is 16 residues long. Germline V gene lookup returns CDR1 MNHEY and CDR2 SMNVEV (reference sequence). The CDR3, as DNA: TGTGCCAGCAGTTTATCGTTGTCGGGTGTAATCCATGAGCAGTTCTTC. Amino acid sequence: CASSLSLSGVIHEQFF.

This clonotype was observed a handful of times. The genes are TRBV6-1 and TRBJ2-1; the D gene is possibly TRBD2 (5 bases). The CDR3 is 14 residues long. Germline loops: CDR1 MNHNS, CDR2 SASEGT. The V end was cut by 8 bases, the J end by 3 bases, with 14 bases between. The CDR3 nucleotides read TGTGCCAGCGGCCCCTCTAGCAACTACAATGAGCAGTTCTTC. This encodes CASGPSSNYNEQFF.

This clonotype ranks as large. The chain couples TRBV6-5 to TRBJ1-4; 8 bases fit TRBD1. Germline CDR1 reads MNHEY; CDR2 reads SVGAGI. With 2 bases clipped from V and 4 bases from J, the junction kept 3 bases outside the gene matches. The CDR3 is 15 residues long. The CDR3 region has the DNA TGTGCCAGCAGTTACACGACAGGGGATAATGAAAAACTGTTTTTT. This sequence encodes CASSYTTGDNEKLFF.

This clonotype is labeled medium-sized. This chain uses TRBV10-1 with TRBJ2-3, with 7 positions matching TRBD2. After removal of 5 bases from V and 4 bases from J, the junction contained 15 bases not matched to a gene. This CDR3 is built from 17 residues. Germline CDR1 WNHNN, CDR2 SYGVQD (reference sequence). The CDR3 reads CASSYGVGSGAADTQYF. In DNA form, the CDR3 reads TGCGCCAGCAGTTATGGTGTTGGGAGCGGGGCCGCAGATACGCAGTATTTT.

V is TRBV4-1 and J is TRBJ2-1; no definite D call. The DNA end is more similar to TRBJ2-7, so the J call may be wrong. Germline V CDR1 and CDR2: MGHRA, YSYEKL. The CDR3 sequence is 15 residues long. Here the CDR3 reads CASSQGTQRPMEQYF. CDR3 sequence (DNA): TGCGCCAGCAGCCAAGGGACCCAGAGACCTATGGAGCAGTACTTC.

This clonotype was picked up a small number of times. The chain carries TRBV6-1 and TRBJ2-3; D is uncertain. The CDR3 spans 12 residues. Germline CDR1 reads MNHNS; CDR2 reads SASEGT. Trimming left V 8 bases short and J 2 bases short, with 8 bases between. CDR3 sequence (DNA): TGTGCCAGCTCATCCATCACAGATACGCAGTATTTT. Protein: CASSSITDTQYF.

The chain carries TRBV11-3 and TRBJ2-2; 8 positions match TRBD1. Germline CDR1 is SGHNT and CDR2 is YENEEA. This CDR3 is built from 16 residues. The V segment lost 1 base and the J segment 16 bases; nucleotides outside the gene matches: 17. The CDR3 region has the DNA TGTGCCAGCAGCTTAGTTTCAGGGGGCGGCACAGGGAAGCAGTTTTTT. The encoded protein is CASSLVSGGGTGKQFF.

This clonotype is medium-sized (0.01 to 0.1%) in the sample. The chain links TRBV7-6 to TRBJ2-3, with 7 bases fitting TRBD2. The germline gives CDR1 SGHVS, CDR2 FNYEAQ. The CDR3 has 15 residues. Trimming took 1 base from V and 2 from J; bases not matched to a gene: 3. The chain's CDR3 is CASSLGAGATDTQYF. The CDR3 nucleotides are TGTGCCAGCAGCTTAGGTGCGGGAGCCACAGATACGCAGTATTTT.

The chain carries TRBV9 and TRBJ2-3, with a tentative D call TRBD2 (6 bases). The germline V gene has CDR1 SGDLS and CDR2 YYNGEE. The CDR3 runs to 14 residues. Trimming pared 0 bases from V and 6 bases from J, leaving 11 bases between. Here the CDR3 reads CASSVEASEDTQYF. In nucleotides, the CDR3 is TGTGCCAGCAGCGTAGAGGCTAGCGAGGATACGCAGTATTTT.

This chain links TRBV27 with TRBJ2-1; 11 nucleotides match TRBD2. CDR3 length: 15 amino acids. V lost 4 bases and J lost 10; bases outside the gene matches: 9. Germline V gene sequence: CDR1 MNHEY, CDR2 SMNVEV (reference sequence). The CDR3 loop is CASSSPTSGKGEQFF. The CDR3 region has the DNA TGTGCCAGCAGTTCTCCGACTAGCGGGAAGGGAGAGCAGTTCTTC.

This clonotype has a handful of counts. The chain links TRBV7-2 to TRBJ2-1; 10 bases line up with TRBD1. The DNA end favors TRBJ2-7, so the J call may be wrong. The CDR3 is 17 residues long. Germline V gives CDR1 SGHTA, CDR2 FQGNSA. The CDR3: CASSLEPTGQGNNEQYF. The CDR3, as DNA: TGTGCCAGCAGCTTAGAACCGACGGGACAGGGGAACAACGAGCAGTACTTC.

This clonotype rates as medium-sized. V gene TRBV11-2 combines with J gene TRBJ2-1, with D perhaps matching TRBD2 (6 bases). The DNA end favors TRBJ2-7, so the J call may be wrong. CDR1 and CDR2 (germline): SGHAT, FQNNGV. The CDR3 is made up of 14 amino acids. CDR3 sequence reads: CASSLGWGVYEQYF. The CDR3 coding sequence is TGTGCCAGCAGCTTAGGATGGGGGGTTTACGAGCAGTACTTC.

The rearrangement joins TRBV11-2 to TRBJ2-1, with D unresolved. Germline lookup yields CDR1 SGHAT and CDR2 FQNNGV. Trimming took 0 bases from V and 5 from J, leaving 8 bases between them. This CDR3 spans 14 amino acids. The CDR3 DNA sequence: TGTGCCAGCAGCTTAGACGACCTGAACAATGAGCAGTTCTTC. Its translation: CASSLDDLNNEQFF.

The V and J genes are TRBV25-1 and TRBJ2-5, with TRBD2 as a possible D gene (6 bases). The J call may be faulty, since TRBJ2-1 better matches the DNA end. This CDR3 is 14 amino acids long. Germline lookup yields CDR1 MGHDK and CDR2 SYGVNS. The CDR3 region has the DNA TGTGCCAGCAGTGTTCCAGGGAGGACGGCTAAGCAGTTCTTC. This gives the protein CASSVPGRTAKQFF.

Worth noting for this clonotype: One junction end does not reproduce the germline sequence, and a read error may be involved. The chain is built from TRBV27 and TRBJ2-4; tentatively, D is TRBD1 or TRBD2 (6 bases each). The CDR3 consists of 16 residues. CDR1 MNHEY and CDR2 SMNVEV come from the germline V gene (reference sequence). The CDR3 coding sequence is TGTGCGTGTGGGGGTGAGGGGGGCCGTGACAAAGACATTCAGTACTTC. Amino acids: CACGGEGGRDKDIQYF.

V is TRBV11-2 and J is TRBJ2-6; no reliable D call. The CDR3 sequence is 18 residues long. The V and J ends lost 5 bases and 2 bases respectively, with 19 bases between them. Looked up from germline, CDR1 is SGHAT and CDR2 is FQNNGV. In nucleotides, the CDR3 is TGTGCCAGCAGCCTAAGACAATCGATCGCACCTGGGGCCAACGTCCTGACTTTC. Residues: CASSLRQSIAPGANVLTF.

The CDR3: CASSSGTGGLFLDTQYF. The DNA for the CDR3 is TGTGCCAGCAGTTCCGGGACAGGGGGCCTTTTCCTAGATACGCAGTACTTC. J is TRBJ2-3 and V is TRBV6-5; 12 nucleotides align to TRBD1. The better agreement between TRBJ2-7 and the DNA end casts doubt on the J call. The CDR3 sequence is 17 residues long. Germline values: CDR1 MNHEY, CDR2 SVGAGI.

The CDR3 loop is CASRATSGSAGELFF. CDR3 in DNA: TGTGCCAGCAGGGCAACAAGCGGGAGTGCCGGGGAGCTGTTTTTT. V usage is TRBV6-1 and J usage is TRBJ2-2, with TRBD2 identical over 8 bases. Germline V gene sequence: CDR1 MNHNS, CDR2 SASEGT. Unmatched junction bases numbered 9, after V lost 6 bases and J lost 6 bases. The CDR3 is made up of 15 amino acids.

This clonotype has just a few counts. This chain joins TRBV6-1 and TRBJ2-1; D is possibly TRBD1 or TRBD2 (5 bases each). The J call is doubtful: the DNA matches TRBJ2-7 better. The CDR3 sequence is 14 residues long. CDR1 and CDR2 from the germline V gene are MNHNS and SASEGT. The CDR3 spells CASKPGPTSYEQYF. DNA for the CDR3: TGTGCCAGCAAGCCGGGACCGACTTCCTACGAGCAGTACTTC.

Turning to this clonotype: One end of the junction varies from germline; a read error may be responsible. The gene calls are TRBV27 and TRBJ2-5; possible D gene TRBD2, 7 bases. The germline V gene encodes CDR1 MNHEY and CDR2 SMNVEV (reference sequence). The CDR3 is 16 residues long. The CDR3 nucleotides read TGTGCGTATGGGGGGGACGGGGGCCGTGACCAAGAGATCCAGTACTTC. Protein product: CAYGGDGGRDQEIQYF.